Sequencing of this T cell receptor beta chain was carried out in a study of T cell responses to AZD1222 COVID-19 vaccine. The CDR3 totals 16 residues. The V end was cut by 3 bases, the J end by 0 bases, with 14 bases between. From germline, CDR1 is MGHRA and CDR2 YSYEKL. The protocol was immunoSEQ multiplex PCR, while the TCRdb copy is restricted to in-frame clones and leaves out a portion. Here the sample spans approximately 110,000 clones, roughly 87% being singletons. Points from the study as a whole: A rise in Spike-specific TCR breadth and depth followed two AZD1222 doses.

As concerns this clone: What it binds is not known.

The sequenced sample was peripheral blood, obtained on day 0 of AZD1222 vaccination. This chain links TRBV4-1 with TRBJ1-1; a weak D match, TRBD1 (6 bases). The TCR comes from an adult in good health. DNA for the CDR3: TGCGCCAGCAGCCATACTAAGGGGGGATTGAACACTGAAGCTTTCTTT. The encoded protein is CASSHTKGGLNTEAFF.